Each of the 9 T cell receptor beta chains below was sequenced from the same sample in a study of blood T cell repertoires in COVID-19. TCRdb's copy holds only in-frame clones and misses some; the assay was immunoSEQ multiplex PCR. The table has under 150,000 clones, about 80% seen once. Sequenced: peripheral blood. All receptors derive from a human donor in a cohort sampled during active COVID-19.

The genes are TRBV4-1 and TRBJ1-5; TRBD1 might be the D (6 bases). Germline values: CDR1 MGHRA, CDR2 YSYEKL. This CDR3 comprises 14 residues. Between the trimmed V and J ends, which lost 0 bases and 9 bases, there was a span of 12 bases. DNA of the CDR3: TGCGCCAGCAGCCAAGAGAAACAGGGCACGCCCCAGCATTTT. Translated, it gives CASSQEKQGTPQHF.

This chain connects TRBV21-1 to TRBJ1-2; the DNA was not used to check the table's D call, TRBD1. TRBV21-1 is an annotated pseudogene. This CDR3 is built from 13 residues. The CDR3 sequence is CASRRVGGYGYTF. The CDR3 DNA is TGTGCCAGCAGGCGGGTAGGGGGCTATGGCTACACCTTC.

The genes are TRBV10-2 and TRBJ1-1; 8 bases map to TRBD1. V lost 6 bases and J lost 3; bases outside the gene matches: 6. From germline, CDR1 is WSHSY and CDR2 SAAADI. CDR3 length equals 14 residues. CDR3 DNA sequence: TGCGCCAGCAGCATGACAGGGGTTGACACTGAAGCTTTCTTT. It codes for CASSMTGVDTEAFF.

This clone was detected only once. This chain uses TRBV9 with TRBJ2-7, with TRBD1 identical over 7 bases. This CDR3 region has 16 residues. V trimming: 3 bases; J trimming: 0 bases; junction bases outside the gene matches: 9. Per germline, CDR1 SGDLS and CDR2 YYNGEE. CDR3 sequence reads: CASSARTGGSSYEQYF. CDR3 DNA: TGTGCCAGCAGCGCCCGGACAGGCGGTAGCTCCTACGAGCAGTACTTC. Filled out from reference TRBV9 and TRBJ2-7, the complete variable domain reads DSGVTQTPKHLITATGQRVTLRCSPRSGDLSVYWYQQSLDQGLQFLIQYYNGEERAKGNILERFSAQQFPDLHSELNLSSLELGDSALYFCASSARTGGSSYEQYFGPGTRLTVT.

In its sample, this clone was seen once. The V and J genes are TRBV10-3 and TRBJ2-3, with 9 bases matching TRBD1. Germline V CDR1 and CDR2: ENHRY, SYGVKD. The V and J ends lost 2 bases and 3 bases, in that order; junction bases with no gene match: 0. This CDR3 comprises 14 residues. CDR3 amino acids: CAISEGQGTDTQYF. In nucleotides, the CDR3 is TGTGCCATCAGTGAGGGACAGGGGACAGATACGCAGTATTTT.

The chain uses TRBV6-6 and TRBJ1-6, with 8 bases fitting TRBD1. This CDR3 has 15 residues. The ends lost 7 bases at V and 0 bases at J; junction bases unmatched: 2. Looked up from germline, CDR1 is MNHNY and CDR2 is SVGAGI (reference sequence). CDR3 protein: CASTDRGSYNSPLHF. CDR3 DNA: TGTGCCAGCACCGACAGGGGCTCCTATAATTCACCCCTCCACTTT.

This clone was observed a few times. The CDR3 spells CAWGTGLDQPQHF. The CDR3 region has the DNA TGTGCCTGGGGGACGGGGTTGGATCAGCCCCAGCATTTT. This sequence joins TRBV30 and TRBJ1-5; D is perhaps TRBD1 (5 bases). Germline V lookup: CDR1 GTSNPN, CDR2 SVGIG (reference sequence). The V gene lost 5 bases and the J gene lost 5 bases, with 13 bases spanning the gap. The length of the CDR3 is 13 residues.

This clone was recorded a few times. V is TRBV7-8 and J is TRBJ2-3; 8 positions agree with TRBD1. The CDR3 extends over 15 amino acids. V trimming: 5 bases; J trimming: 2 bases; junction bases outside the gene matches: 6. The germline CDR1 and CDR2 sequences are SGHVS and FQNEAQ. Written as DNA, the CDR3 is TGTGCCAGCAGCCCCGACAGGGGAAACACAGATACGCAGTATTTT. Encoded protein: CASSPDRGNTDTQYF.

The rearrangement uses TRBV3-1 (or the pseudogene TRBV3-2) and TRBJ1-2, with D possibly matching TRBD1 (6 bases). Germline V lookup: CDR1 LGHDT, CDR2 YNNKEL (reference sequence). Trimming left V 6 bases short and J 12 bases short, with 20 bases between. This CDR3 is 13 amino acids long. The DNA for the CDR3 is TGTGCCAGCAGGCCCAGGGGCGAACAAGCTAACACCTTC. Translation: CASRPRGEQANTF.